This paragraph covers one TCR beta chain sequence. This clone's antigen is unknown. No much larger clonotype is one base removed from it; base qualities were not supplied. This record comes from a study of cytomegalovirus exposure and HLA in healthy donors (dated by TCRdb to 2015 to 2018). As for the study more broadly: According to a later analysis, one platform produced both the roughly 130 validation repertoires and the 620 or so repertoires of the first cohort. The study aimed to test whether signatures of past pathogen exposure could be identified by cataloging public T cell receptors. To predict cytomegalovirus infection status, the study brought together high-throughput TCR immunosequencing, statistical association of individual TCRs with disease status, and machine learning. Besides the first cohort of roughly 660 subjects, a separate validation cohort made up of 90 to 150 different subjects was used. Study-level results and caveats: A later analysis had no HLA typing for the validation cohort, so co-occurrence there was scored across all 130 or so repertoires. The classifier was reported to diagnose cytomegalovirus status with high specificity and sensitivity in both the original cohort and the validation cohort. While some public TCRs were present in many individuals, most TCR sequences turned up only very rarely across donors. The authors suggested that the approach could potentially be extended to other disease states and immunological phenotypes. In vitro tests confirmed that three of the cytomegalovirus-associated TCR beta chains recognize cytomegalovirus antigens. In the study, around 150 TCR beta chains were listed as associated with cytomegalovirus. In a later analysis, TCRs clustered in the first cohort were found to also tend to co-occur in the roughly 130 validation repertoires, with over 90% of cluster scores above 0.

Measured from the cysteine to the phenylalanine, the CDR3 is 13 residues long. Of all the DNA, just the CDR3 is kept, 39 bases in frame from base 1. The junction carries 14 bases between V and J, which are trimmed by 8 bases and 4 bases respectively. Based on the germline V gene, the CDR1 and CDR2 sequences are MGHDK and SYGVNS. Separate from the roughly 650-subject first cohort, the validation cohort of about 110 subjects was the group to which the donors belonged. Library creation used the immunoSEQ multiplex PCR assay. As for the authors' bioinformatics: A statistical classification framework was developed to diagnose cytomegalovirus status using the catalog of TCR beta chain sequences. TCRdb stores this immuneACCESS table with in-frame sequences only. Part of the clones is absent; in the studies checked, under half of the shortfall reflects unresolved V genes, and no reason is known for the rest. The V and J calls and clone size were taken over from that table, and D and trimming were inferred from the DNA. The sample has roughly 120,000 clones on record, more than 70% of them singletons. The top ten clones comprise approximately 2% of the sample.

The TCR sequence derives from a woman in her twenties or thirties in good health and CMV-seronegative. Sequencing was performed on PBMCs. The chain is assembled from TRBV25-1 and TRBJ1-1; TRBD1 is a possible D gene, resting on 6 matching bases. The CDR3 region reads CASGGRRATEAFF. The sequenced DNA: TGTGCCAGCGGGGGCCGACGGGCCACTGAAGCTTTCTTT.